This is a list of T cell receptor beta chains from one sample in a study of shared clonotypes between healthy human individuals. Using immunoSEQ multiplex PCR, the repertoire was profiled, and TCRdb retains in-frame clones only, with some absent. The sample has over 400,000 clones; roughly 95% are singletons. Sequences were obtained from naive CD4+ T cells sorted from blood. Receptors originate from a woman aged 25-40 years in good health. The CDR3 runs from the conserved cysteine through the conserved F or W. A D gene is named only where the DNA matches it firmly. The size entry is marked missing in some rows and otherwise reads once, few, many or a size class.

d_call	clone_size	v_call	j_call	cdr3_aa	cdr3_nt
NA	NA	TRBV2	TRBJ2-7	CASRDFLLPSYEQYF	TGTGCCAGCAGAGACTTCCTTTTGCCATCCTACGAGCAGTACTTC
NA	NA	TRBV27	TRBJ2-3	CASSHNTDTQYF	TGTGCCAGCAGTCATAACACAGATACGCAGTATTTT
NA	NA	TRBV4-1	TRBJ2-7	CASSQGDRPIFYEQYF	TGCGCCAGCAGCCAAGGCGATCGGCCAATCTTCTACGAGCAGTACTTC
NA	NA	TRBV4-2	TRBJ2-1	CASSLTFSDEQFF	TGTGCCAGCAGCCTCACCTTCTCCGATGAGCAGTTCTTC
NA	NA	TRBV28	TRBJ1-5	CASSTPSQPQHF	TGTGCCAGCAGCACTCCGTCCCAGCCCCAGCATTTT
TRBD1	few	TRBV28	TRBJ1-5	CASRGTGARNQPQHF	TGTGCCAGCAGGGGGACAGGGGCTCGCAATCAGCCCCAGCATTTT
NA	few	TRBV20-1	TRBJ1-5	CSADNQPQHF	TGCAGTGCCGACAATCAGCCCCAGCATTTT
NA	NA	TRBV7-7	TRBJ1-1	CASSTGPNTEAFF	TGTGCCAGCAGCACGGGACCGAACACTGAAGCTTTCTTT
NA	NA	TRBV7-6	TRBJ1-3	CASSRQDPSRGNTIYF	TGTGCCAGCAGCCGACAGGATCCTTCTAGGGGAAACACCATATATTTT
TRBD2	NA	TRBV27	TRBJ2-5	CASRLGLAGGEETQYF	TGTGCCAGCAGACTGGGACTAGCGGGAGGGGAAGAGACCCAGTACTTC
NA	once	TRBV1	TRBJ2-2	CTSSPEGGLTGELFF	TGCACCAGCAGCCCAGAAGGCGGGCTGACCGGGGAGCTGTTTTTT
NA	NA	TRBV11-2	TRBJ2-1	CASSRGQSLSYNEQFF	TGTGCCAGCAGCCGCGGACAGTCACTCTCCTACAATGAGCAGTTCTTC
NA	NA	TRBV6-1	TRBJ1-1	CASSEQRARTFF	TGTGCCAGCAGTGAACAAAGGGCGAGGACTTTCTTT
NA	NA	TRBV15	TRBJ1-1	CATSRVPIMNTEAFF	TGTGCCACCAGCAGAGTACCGATCATGAACACTGAAGCTTTCTTT
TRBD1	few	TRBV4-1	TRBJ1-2	CASSQETGSLIYGYTF	TGCGCCAGCAGCCAGGAGACAGGGTCCCTTATCTATGGCTACACCTTC
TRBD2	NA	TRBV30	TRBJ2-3	CAWSTSGYTDTQYF	TGTGCCTGGAGTACTAGCGGCTACACAGATACGCAGTATTTT
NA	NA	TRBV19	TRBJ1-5	CASSFRGNNQPQHF	TGTGCCAGTAGTTTCAGGGGTAACAATCAGCCCCAGCATTTT
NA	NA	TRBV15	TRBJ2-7	CATSRVAFPYEQYF	TGTGCCACCAGCAGAGTCGCATTTCCCTACGAGCAGTACTTC
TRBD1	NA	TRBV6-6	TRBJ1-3	CASKLRTGGTGDTIYF	TGTGCCAGCAAATTAAGGACAGGGGGCACCGGGGACACCATATATTTT
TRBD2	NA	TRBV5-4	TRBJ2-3	CASSFRLAGGTDTQYF	TGTGCCAGCAGCTTCCGACTAGCGGGAGGCACAGATACGCAGTATTTT
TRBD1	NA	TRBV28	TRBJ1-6	CASSFLPAGTAGSPLHF	TGTGCCAGCAGTTTCCTCCCGGCCGGGACAGCGGGTTCACCCCTCCACTTT
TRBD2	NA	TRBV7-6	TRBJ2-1	CASSLVSGRAGGEQFF	TGTGCCAGCAGCTTAGTTAGCGGGAGGGCCGGAGGTGAGCAGTTCTTC
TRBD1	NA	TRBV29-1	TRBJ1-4	CSVADRDDEKLFF	TGCAGCGTAGCCGACAGGGATGATGAAAAACTGTTTTTT
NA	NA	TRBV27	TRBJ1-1	CASRAPNRGGGSVFHTEAFF	TGTGCCAGCAGAGCCCCGAATCGGGGGGGTGGGTCTGTCTTTCACACTGAAGCTTTCTTT
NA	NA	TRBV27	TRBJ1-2	CASRAPGAGGYTF	TGTGCCAGCAGGGCACCCGGGGCGGGCGGCTACACCTTC
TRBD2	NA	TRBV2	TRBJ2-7	CASRVAGVYEQYF	TGTGCCAGCAGGGTAGCGGGAGTCTACGAGCAGTACTTC
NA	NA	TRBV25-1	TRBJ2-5	CASSAGGPETQYF	TGTGCCAGCAGTGCGGGCGGCCCAGAGACCCAGTACTTC
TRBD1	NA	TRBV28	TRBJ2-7	CASSAIDRVPYEQYF	TGTGCCAGCAGTGCCATAGACAGGGTCCCCTACGAGCAGTACTTC
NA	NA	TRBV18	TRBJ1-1	CASSPRQNTEAFF	TGTGCCAGCTCACCACGGCAGAACACTGAAGCTTTCTTT
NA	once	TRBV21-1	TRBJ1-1	CASSKLGGRGPRTEAFF	TGTGCCAGCAGCAAACTCGGCGGCAGGGGGCCGCGGACTGAAGCTTTCTTT
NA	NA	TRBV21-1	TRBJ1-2	CASSIGQGFGLGGYTF	TGTGCCAGCAGCATAGGACAGGGCTTCGGTTTGGGGGGCTACACCTTC
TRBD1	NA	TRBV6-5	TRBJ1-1	CASSSGQAYTEAFF	TGTGCCAGCAGTTCGGGACAGGCGTACACTGAAGCTTTCTTT
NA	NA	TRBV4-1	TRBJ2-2	CASSQELAVTGELFF	TGCGCCAGCAGCCAAGAACTAGCCGTAACCGGGGAGCTGTTTTTT
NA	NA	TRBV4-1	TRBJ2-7	CASSQPTKSGYEQYF	TGCGCCAGCAGCCAACCGACAAAGAGCGGCTACGAGCAGTACTTC
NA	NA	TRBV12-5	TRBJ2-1	CASGLVAGGEQFF	TGTGCTAGTGGTTTGGTAGCAGGCGGGGAGCAGTTCTTC
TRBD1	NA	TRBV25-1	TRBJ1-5	CASSGFPGTVDNQPQHF	TGTGCCAGCAGTGGATTTCCCGGGACAGTGGACAATCAGCCCCAGCATTTT
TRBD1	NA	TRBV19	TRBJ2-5	CASSGTGGVKTQYF	TGTGCCAGTAGCGGGACAGGGGGCGTCAAGACCCAGTACTTC
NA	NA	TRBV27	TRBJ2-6	CASSSPVRSGANVLTF	TGTGCCAGCAGTTCCCCTGTTCGGTCTGGGGCCAACGTCCTGACTTTC
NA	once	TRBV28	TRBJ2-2	CASSPPGELFF	TGTGCCAGCAGCCCCCCCGGGGAGCTGTTTTTT
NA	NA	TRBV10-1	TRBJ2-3	CASSRRGADTQYF	TGCGCCAGCTCCCGCAGGGGGGCAGATACGCAGTATTTT
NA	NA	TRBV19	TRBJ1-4	CASSPRPLNEKLFF	TGTGCCAGTAGTCCGCGCCCCCTTAATGAAAAACTGTTTTTT
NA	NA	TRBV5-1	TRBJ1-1	CASSSAQVNTEAFF	TGCGCCAGCAGCTCAGCACAGGTGAACACTGAAGCTTTCTTT
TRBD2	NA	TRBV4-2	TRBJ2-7	CASSLEREGLYEQYF	TGTGCCAGCAGCCTAGAGCGGGAGGGCCTCTACGAGCAGTACTTC
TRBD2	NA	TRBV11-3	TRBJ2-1	CASSLGVRSREVSNEQFF	TGTGCCAGCAGCTTAGGGGTTCGGTCTCGGGAGGTATCTAATGAGCAGTTCTTC
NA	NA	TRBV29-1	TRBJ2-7	CSVAVVGGSYEQYF	TGCAGCGTTGCGGTGGTGGGAGGCTCCTACGAGCAGTACTTC
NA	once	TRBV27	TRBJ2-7	CASSLYPGTSYEQYF	TGTGCCAGCAGTTTATACCCCGGTACTTCTTACGAGCAGTACTTC